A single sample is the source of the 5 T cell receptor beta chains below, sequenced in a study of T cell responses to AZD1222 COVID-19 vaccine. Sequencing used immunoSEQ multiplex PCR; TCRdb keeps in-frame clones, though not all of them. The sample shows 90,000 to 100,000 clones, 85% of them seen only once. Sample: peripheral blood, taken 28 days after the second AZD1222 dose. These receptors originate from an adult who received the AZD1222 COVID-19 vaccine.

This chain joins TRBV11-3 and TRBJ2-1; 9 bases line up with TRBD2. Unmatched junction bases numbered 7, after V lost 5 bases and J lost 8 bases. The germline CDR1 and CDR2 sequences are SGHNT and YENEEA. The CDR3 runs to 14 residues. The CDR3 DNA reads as TGTGCCAGCAGCCGCGGGGGGGCCCGCGATGAGCAGTTCTTC. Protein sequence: CASSRGGARDEQFF.

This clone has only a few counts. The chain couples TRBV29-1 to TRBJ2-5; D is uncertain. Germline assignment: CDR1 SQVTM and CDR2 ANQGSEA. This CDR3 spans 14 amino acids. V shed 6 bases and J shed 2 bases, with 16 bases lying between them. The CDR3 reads CSVFGSLKQETQYF. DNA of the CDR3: TGCAGCGTCTTCGGATCCCTAAAGCAAGAGACCCAGTACTTC.

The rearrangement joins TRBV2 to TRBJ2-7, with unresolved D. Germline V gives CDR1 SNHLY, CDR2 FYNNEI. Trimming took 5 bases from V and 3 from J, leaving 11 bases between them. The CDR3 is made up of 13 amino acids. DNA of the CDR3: TGTGCCAGCAGTTTCCGACCCAACTACGAGCAGTACTTC. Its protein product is CASSFRPNYEQYF.

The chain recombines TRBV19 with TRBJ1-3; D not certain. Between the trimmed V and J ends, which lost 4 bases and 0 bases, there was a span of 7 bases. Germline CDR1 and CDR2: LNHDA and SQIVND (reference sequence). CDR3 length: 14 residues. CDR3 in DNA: TGTGCCAGTAGTACGCGGGTCTCTGGAAACACCATATATTTT. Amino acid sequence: CASSTRVSGNTIYF.

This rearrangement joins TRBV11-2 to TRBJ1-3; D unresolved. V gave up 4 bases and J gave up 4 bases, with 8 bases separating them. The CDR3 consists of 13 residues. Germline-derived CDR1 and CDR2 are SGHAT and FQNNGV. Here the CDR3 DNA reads TGTGCCAGCAGCTCGATCCCCGGAAACACCATATATTTT. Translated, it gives CASSSIPGNTIYF.